This TCR beta chain originates from a study of T-cell memory formation after mild COVID-19. Overall study: In these data, TCR clusters were largely donor specific.

General study points: Within pre-infection memory, some responding clones were found, suggesting cross-reactive memory joined. Clones which contracted sat mainly in CM and EM if CD4+, and in EMRA if CD8+.

In this sample, this clonotype turned up a few times. The antigen is not known. TCRdb re-analysed the 5' RACE reads in MiXCR, keeping a single row per CDR3 protein. The sample holds 350,000 to 500,000 distinct CDR3 sequences; around 17% are singletons and the top ten take roughly 21%. J was trimmed by 3 bases and V by 7 bases; bases with no gene match: 5. Germline V gives CDR1 SNHLY, CDR2 FYNNEI. This CDR3 is 14 amino acids long. The sample consisted of PBMCs or a T cell subset sorted from them (not recorded which). The sequence was collected from a man between 18 and 35 years old who had mild COVID-19 (a few samples of this study predate the infection). Cell type and time point are not known. J is TRBJ2-3 and V is TRBV2; TRBD1 matches 9 bases. The DNA of the CDR3 is TGTGCCAGCACCGCCGGGACAGGGACAGATACGCAGTATTTT. Its protein is CASTAGTGTDTQYF.